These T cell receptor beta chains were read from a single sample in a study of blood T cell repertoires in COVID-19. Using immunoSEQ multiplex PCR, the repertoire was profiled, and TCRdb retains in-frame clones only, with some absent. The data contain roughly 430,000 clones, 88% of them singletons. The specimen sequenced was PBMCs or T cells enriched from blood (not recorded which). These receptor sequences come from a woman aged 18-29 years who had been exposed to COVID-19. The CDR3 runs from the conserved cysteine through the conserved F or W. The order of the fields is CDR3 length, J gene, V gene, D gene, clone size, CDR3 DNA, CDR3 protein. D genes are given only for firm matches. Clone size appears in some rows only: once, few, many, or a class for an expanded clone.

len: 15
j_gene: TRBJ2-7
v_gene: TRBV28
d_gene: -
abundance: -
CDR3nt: TGTGCCAGCAGAATCTTTAGCGGTAGCTCCTACGAGCAGTACTTC
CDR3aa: CASRIFSGSSYEQYF

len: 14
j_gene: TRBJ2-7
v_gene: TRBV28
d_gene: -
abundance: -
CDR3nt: TGTGCCAGCAGTTTACCCGGGACAAGCTACGAGCAGTACTTC
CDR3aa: CASSLPGTSYEQYF

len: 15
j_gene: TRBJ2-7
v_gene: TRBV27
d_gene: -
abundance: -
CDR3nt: TGTGCCAGCATCTCTCTACTACTATTCACCGGCGAGCAGTACTTC
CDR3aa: CASISLLLFTGEQYF

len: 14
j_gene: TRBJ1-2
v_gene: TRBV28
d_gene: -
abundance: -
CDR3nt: TGTGCCAGCAGTTTCAGGACTTTATGGTATGGCTACACCTTC
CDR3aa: CASSFRTLWYGYTF

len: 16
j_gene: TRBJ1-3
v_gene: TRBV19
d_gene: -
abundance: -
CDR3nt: TGTGCCAGTAGTTTTGCGGTCCCCCCCTCTGGAAACACCATATATTTT
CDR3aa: CASSFAVPPSGNTIYF

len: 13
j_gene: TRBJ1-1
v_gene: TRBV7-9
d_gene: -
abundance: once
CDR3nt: TGTGCCAGCAGCTTCAGGGAGAACACTGAAGCTTTCTTT
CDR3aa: CASSFRENTEAFF

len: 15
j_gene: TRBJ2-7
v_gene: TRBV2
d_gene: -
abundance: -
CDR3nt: TGTGCCAGCAGTGAAGGGGCTTTCTCTGGCTACGAGCAGTACTTC
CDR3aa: CASSEGAFSGYEQYF

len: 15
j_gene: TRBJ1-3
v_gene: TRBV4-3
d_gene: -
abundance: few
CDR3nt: TGCGCCAGCAGCCAGTGGACAGCTACTGGAAACACCATATATTTT
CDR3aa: CASSQWTATGNTIYF

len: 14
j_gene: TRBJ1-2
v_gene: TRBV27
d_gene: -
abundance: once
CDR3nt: TGTGCCAGCAGTTTTGGACCAAAAGGGGATGGCTACACCTTC
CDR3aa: CASSFGPKGDGYTF

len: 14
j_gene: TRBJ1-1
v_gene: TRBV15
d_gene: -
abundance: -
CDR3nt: TGTGCCACCAGCAAACCGGGAAGGAACACTGAAGCTTTCTTT
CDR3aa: CATSKPGRNTEAFF

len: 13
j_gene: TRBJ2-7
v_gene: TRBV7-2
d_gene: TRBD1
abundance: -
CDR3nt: TGTGCCAGCAGCCCCGACAGGGCCTACGAGCAGTACTTC
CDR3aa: CASSPDRAYEQYF